This T cell receptor (beta chain) was documented in a study of blood T cell repertoires in COVID-19 (dated by TCRdb to about 2020). Context from the whole study: Samples covering the acute and convalescent phases of COVID-19 were provided by collaborators in the United States, Italy and Spain. Samples came from the ongoing ImmuneRACE study (first 160 participants) plus 1,254 subjects from 6 global collaborators. HLA class I and class II types, where available, came from metadata supplied by the sample provider rather than from assay-based typing. The material from the prospective study consisted of cDNA or gDNA derived from T cells, B-cell-depleted T cells, or PBMCs. Sample metadata almost always included a de-identified subject ID, COVID-19 status, age in years and sex. The repertoires were released in a freely available public database meant as a resource for research on the immune response to SARS-CoV-2. Deeply sampled blood TCRbeta repertoires from subjects exposed to, actively infected with, or recovered from COVID-19 were included in the dataset. Results and caveats for the whole study, not just this receptor: The quantity of clinical and demographic metadata differed by source and by participant and was supplied without curation.

TCRbeta CDR3 regions were amplified from genomic DNA by means of the immunoSEQ Assay, a bias-controlled multiplex PCR. The authors' analysis ran thus. The number of nucleated cells in each sample was estimated from the amplification of reference gene primers within the assay. Sequence reads were collapsed and filtered to measure the absolute abundance of every unique TCRbeta CDR3 rearrangement. For each sample, productive Simpson clonality was calculated by taking the square root of Simpson's diversity index across productive rearrangements. The clones in this table, taken by TCRdb from immuneACCESS, are in-frame only. Not every clone is retained; where verified, under half of the shortfall comes from an unresolved V gene, and the cause of the rest is unknown. V, J and clone size are those of that table, while D and trimming were read from the DNA. In all, the sample holds 140,000 or so clones, and about four fifths of those were seen once. Of the sample, around 4.8% falls within the top ten clones.

Notes on this clone: No antigen is known for it. Base quality data are lacking; no much larger clone is found one base away.

CDR1 and CDR2, looked up from the germline V gene, are SNHLY and FYNNEI. V loses 7 bases, J loses 4 bases, and the germline ends lie 19 bases apart. The CDR3, from cysteine to phenylalanine, totals 15 residues. Only the CDR3 DNA is retained, 45 bases long and in frame from the first base. Whole blood was collected in K2EDTA tubes by collaborating institutions according to the institutions' own protocols. For TCRbeta analysis, collaborators shipped samples as frozen whole blood, isolated PBMCs, or DNA extracted from either of those sample types. In this chain, TRBV2 is recombined with TRBJ2-5, with a weak D call of TRBD1 (5 bases match). Input material: peripheral blood. The receptor was derived from a human donor in a cohort sampled during active COVID-19. The CDR3 corresponds to CASMRTNPVGETQYF. The DNA reads TGTGCCAGCATGAGGACAAATCCCGTCGGAGAGACCCAGTACTTC.